This TCR beta chain came from a study of Graves' ophthalmopathy and Graves' hyperthyroidism (dated by TCRdb to 2017 to 2018). Background on the whole study: Peripheral blood was collected at initial diagnosis, prior to any treatment. The study used TCR beta repertoire signatures to distinguish Graves' ophthalmopathy from Graves' hyperthyroidism and to predict progression to ophthalmopathy. In total, 120 to 150 blood samples were TCR-sequenced: 40 to 45 ophthalmopathy, 75 hyperthyroidism and approximately 17 hyperthyroidism-to-ophthalmopathy patients. To explore V-J signatures that distinguish ophthalmopathy from hyperthyroidism, a discovery set of about a hundred patients was enrolled, made up of approximately 45 with ophthalmopathy and 57 with stable hyperthyroidism. For independent validation, a separate cohort was made up of approximately 19 hyperthyroidism patients plus 17 patients who later progressed from hyperthyroidism to ophthalmopathy. In over 5 hyperthyroidism patients, the T-cell repertoire of thyroid tissue was compared with the T-cell repertoire of blood. After sampling, hyperthyroidism patients received methimazole starting at 30 mg daily, and ophthalmopathy patients received high-dose intravenous methylprednisolone. The 75 to 100 discovery patients were randomly divided into training and test sets at a 7:3 ratio. Study-wide conclusions, independent of this receptor: In cross-validation, the 13-signature model distinguished ophthalmopathy from stable hyperthyroidism with 87.88% sensitivity and about 81% specificity, while in the test set the corresponding values were about 80% and 75%. In validation, the model predicted ophthalmopathy progression with 70.59% sensitivity and approximately 72% specificity; approximately 12 predicted patients were CT-confirmed with GO in a median of roughly 6.8 months. Among expanded thyroid clonotypes with frequency above 0.001, most also showed up in blood, which suggests that blood repertoires may reflect the thyroid immune response. No statistical method was used to set the sample size in advance, and the investigators knew which group each participant was assigned to.

Ten or more counts support this clonotype. Its antigen remains unidentified. No clone much larger than this one lies a single base away; base qualities are absent. The cysteine opens and the phenylalanine closes a CDR3 of 13 amino acids. CDR3 DNA only is kept here, 39 bases in frame from base 1. V was cut back by 3 bases and J by 7 bases, leaving a gap of 7 bases between them. The germline V gene (reference sequence) gives CDR1 as SEHNR and CDR2 as FQNEAQ. For repertoire sequencing, TCR beta CDR3 regions were amplified from RNA transcripts. HTBI primers and the Qiagen OneStep RT-PCR kit were used in a first-round RT-PCR, which was followed by a second-round multiplex PCR, size selection and purification. Sequencing of the libraries was carried out on an Illumina HiSeq2000 in paired-end mode with 100 bp reads. Under the source paper's analysis protocol: SOAPnuke was used to process the reads, removing any read that contained adapters or uncalled bases, had a mean Phred below 15, or lacked an exact match to the constant primer or identifier. COPE v1.2.5 was used to merge high-quality paired reads. Each unique nucleotide sequence was treated as a clonotype, and MiTCR v1.1 was used to align the clonotypes to the IMGT TRB V, D and J references. The analysis was limited to V-J combinations with a frequency above 0.0001, which together covered approximately 99% of the repertoires. For each V-J combination, a TCR clonal expansion and chaos score was defined as the ratio of F50 clonal expansion to chaos observed in the TCRdist matrix. Welch's t-statistics and random forest were used to reduce the features to about a dozen V-J combinations, which were then used as input to a naive Bayes classifier. The Morisita-Horn index was used to measure how similar the thyroid and blood repertoires were. Using fastp trimming at Q25 and MiXCR clonotype assembly, TCRdb reanalyzed the public sequencing data and kept in-frame beta chains. All rows with the same CDR3 protein become a single entry with the most common DNA and genes. The V and J calls and clone size are TCRdb's, not the authors'. This sample is represented by about 380,000 distinct CDR3 sequences; 15% of them were singletons. The ten most abundant clones make up 7% of the sample.

A patient counted as having stable hyperthyroidism if there was no progression to ophthalmopathy within 18 months of follow-up. Hyperthyroidism patients were newly diagnosed, with disease duration under 2 months, and aged 18 to 65 years. Patients with other autoimmune diseases, uncontrolled infections, pregnancy or lactation were excluded. Diagnosis relied on clinical symptoms, serum thyroxine, TRAb, thyroid ultrasound and orbital computed tomography. Using Ficoll-Paque density gradient centrifugation, PBMCs were isolated from less than 11 ml of fresh peripheral blood. Trizol reagent was used to extract the total RNA, and its quality was then checked on an Agilent 2100 Bioanalyzer.

The chain is encoded by TRBV7-9 joined to TRBJ1-6; the D segment could be TRBD1, given 6 matching bases. The receptor's source is a woman aged 18-35 years with stable Graves' hyperthyroidism. Donor details come from another sample of the same person, matched by shared clones. The sequenced sample consisted of peripheral blood. The CDR3 reads as follows: CASSFGQNSPLHF. The nucleotide sequence reads TGTGCCAGCAGCTTCGGACAGAATTCACCCCTCCACTTT.